This TCR beta chain stems from a study of blood T cell repertoires in COVID-19. In the study overall: Specimens from acute and convalescent COVID-19 originated in the United States, Italy and Spain. PBMCs, B-cell-depleted T cells, or T cells were the source of the cDNA or gDNA that made up the material.

Authors' processing steps: Using reference gene primer amplification, nucleated cell counts were estimated. Sequenced by immunoSEQ multiplex PCR; TCRdb stores in-frame clones only, minus some. The V and J calls and the clone size are those of that table, but D and trimming were determined from the DNA. Among 80,000 to 100,000 clones listed, 87% were seen once. The CDR3 has 13 residues. J gave up 4 bases and V 4 bases, and 1 base lay outside the gene matches. Germline values: CDR1 SGHDT, CDR2 YYEEEE. The gene calls are TRBV5-6 and TRBJ1-3; TRBD1 aligns across 8 bases. Sequenced sample: peripheral blood. This TCR came from a man in his sixties or seventies with acute or convalescent COVID-19. This CDR3 reads CASSRTGGNTIYF. CDR3 DNA sequence: TGTGCCAGCAGCAGGACAGGGGGAAACACCATATATTTT.